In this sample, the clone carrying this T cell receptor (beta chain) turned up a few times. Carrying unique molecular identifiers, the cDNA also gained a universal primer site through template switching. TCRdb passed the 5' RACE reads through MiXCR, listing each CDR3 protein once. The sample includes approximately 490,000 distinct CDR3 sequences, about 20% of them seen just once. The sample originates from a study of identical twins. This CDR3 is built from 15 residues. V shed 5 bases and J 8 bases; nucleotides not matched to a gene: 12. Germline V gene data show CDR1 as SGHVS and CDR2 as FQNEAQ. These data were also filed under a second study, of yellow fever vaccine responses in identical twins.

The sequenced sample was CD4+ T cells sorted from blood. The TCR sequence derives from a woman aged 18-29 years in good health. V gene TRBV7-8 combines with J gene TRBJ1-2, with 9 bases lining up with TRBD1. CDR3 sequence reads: CASSLGQGRIQGYTF. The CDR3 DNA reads TGTGCCAGCAGCCTGGGACAGGGAAGGATTCAGGGCTACACCTTC.